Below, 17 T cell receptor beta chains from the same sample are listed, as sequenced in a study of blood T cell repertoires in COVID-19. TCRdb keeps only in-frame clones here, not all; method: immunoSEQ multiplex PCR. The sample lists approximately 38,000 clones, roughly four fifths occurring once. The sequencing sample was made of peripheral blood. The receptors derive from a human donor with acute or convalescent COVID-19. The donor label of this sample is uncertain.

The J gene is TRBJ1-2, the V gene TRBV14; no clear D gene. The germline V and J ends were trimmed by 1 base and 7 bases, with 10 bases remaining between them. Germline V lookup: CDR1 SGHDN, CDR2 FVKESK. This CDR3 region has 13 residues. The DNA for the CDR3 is TGTGCCAGCAGCCAAGTAGAATCCGGTGGCTACACCTTC. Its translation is CASSQVESGGYTF.

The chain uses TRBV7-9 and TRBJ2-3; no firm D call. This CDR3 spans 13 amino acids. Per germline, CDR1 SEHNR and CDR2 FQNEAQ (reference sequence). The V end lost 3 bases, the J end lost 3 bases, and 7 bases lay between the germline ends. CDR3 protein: CASSFSVTDTQYF. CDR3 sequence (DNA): TGTGCCAGCAGCTTTTCCGTAACAGATACGCAGTATTTT. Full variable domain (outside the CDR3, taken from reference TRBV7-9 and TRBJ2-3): DTGVSQNPRHKITKRGQNVTFRCDPISEHNRLYWYRQTLGQGPEFLTYFQNEAQLEKSRLLSDRFSAERPKGSFSTLEIQRTEQGDSAMYLCASSFSVTDTQYFGPGTRLTVL.

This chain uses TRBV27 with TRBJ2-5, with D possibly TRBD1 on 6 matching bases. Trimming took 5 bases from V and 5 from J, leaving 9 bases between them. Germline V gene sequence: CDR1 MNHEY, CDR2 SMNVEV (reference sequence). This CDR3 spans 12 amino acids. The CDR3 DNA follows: TGTGCCAGCAGTCGCACAGGGGAGACCCAGTACTTC. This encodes CASSRTGETQYF.

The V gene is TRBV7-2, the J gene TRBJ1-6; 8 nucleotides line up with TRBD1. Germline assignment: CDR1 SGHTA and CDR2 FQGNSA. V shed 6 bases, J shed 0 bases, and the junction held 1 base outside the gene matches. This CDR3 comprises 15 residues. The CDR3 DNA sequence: TGTGCCAGCAGTGGACAGGGCTCCTATAATTCACCCCTCCACTTT. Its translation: CASSGQGSYNSPLHF. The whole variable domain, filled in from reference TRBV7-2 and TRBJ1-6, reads GAGVSQSPSNKVTEKGKDVELRCDPISGHTALYWYRQSLGQGLEFLIYFQGNSAPDKSGLPSDRFSAERTGGSVSTLTIQRTQQEDSAVYLCASSGQGSYNSPLHFGNGTRLTVT.

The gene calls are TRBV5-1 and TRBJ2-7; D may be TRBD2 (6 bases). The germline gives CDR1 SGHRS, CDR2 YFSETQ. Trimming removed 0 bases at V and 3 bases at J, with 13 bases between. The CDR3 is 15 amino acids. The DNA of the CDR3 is TGCGCCAGCAGCTTGGCCGGGGGATTTTTCTACGAGCAGTACTTC. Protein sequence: CASSLAGGFFYEQYF.

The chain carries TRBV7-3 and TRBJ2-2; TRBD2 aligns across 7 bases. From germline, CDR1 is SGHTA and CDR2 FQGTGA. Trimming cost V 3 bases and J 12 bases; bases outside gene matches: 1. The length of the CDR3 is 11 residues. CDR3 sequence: CASSLGGKLFF. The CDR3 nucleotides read TGTGCCAGCAGCTTGGGAGGGAAGCTGTTTTTT.

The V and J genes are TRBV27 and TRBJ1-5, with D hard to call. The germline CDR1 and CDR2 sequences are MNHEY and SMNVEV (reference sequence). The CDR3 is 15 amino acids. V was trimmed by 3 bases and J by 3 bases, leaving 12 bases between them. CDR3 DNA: TGTGCCAGCAGTTTCATGGGAGCGGACAATCAGCCCCAGCATTTT. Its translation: CASSFMGADNQPQHF.

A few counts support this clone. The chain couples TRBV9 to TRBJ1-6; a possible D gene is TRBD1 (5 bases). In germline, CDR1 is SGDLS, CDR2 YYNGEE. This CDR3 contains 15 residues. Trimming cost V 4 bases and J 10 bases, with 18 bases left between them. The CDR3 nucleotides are TGTGCCAGCAGCCCCAGCGATAGGGGCGGCTCACCCCTCCACTTT. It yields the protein CASSPSDRGGSPLHF.

In DNA form, the CDR3 reads TGTGCCAGCAGTTTTATGGGACTGGCTGACAATGAGCAGTTCTTC. As protein: CASSFMGLADNEQFF. V and J are TRBV27 and TRBJ2-1, with D maybe TRBD2 (6 bases). This CDR3 spans 15 amino acids. Germline V gene data show CDR1 as MNHEY and CDR2 as SMNVEV (reference sequence). The V and J ends lost 3 bases and 5 bases respectively, with 14 bases between them.

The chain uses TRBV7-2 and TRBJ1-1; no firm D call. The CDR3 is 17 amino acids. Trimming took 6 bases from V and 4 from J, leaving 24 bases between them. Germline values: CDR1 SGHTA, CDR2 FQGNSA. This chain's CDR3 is CASRPRGQIKAGTEAFF. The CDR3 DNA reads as TGTGCCAGCAGACCGAGAGGGCAAATAAAGGCGGGCACTGAAGCTTTCTTT.

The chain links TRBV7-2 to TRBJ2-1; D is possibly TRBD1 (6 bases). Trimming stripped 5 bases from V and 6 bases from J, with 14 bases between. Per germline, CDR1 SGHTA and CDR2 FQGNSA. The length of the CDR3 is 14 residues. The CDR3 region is CASSPYRVPNEQFF. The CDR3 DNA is TGTGCCAGCAGCCCTTACAGGGTACCCAATGAGCAGTTCTTC. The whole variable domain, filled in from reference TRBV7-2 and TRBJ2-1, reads GAGVSQSPSNKVTEKGKDVELRCDPISGHTALYWYRQSLGQGLEFLIYFQGNSAPDKSGLPSDRFSAERTGGSVSTLTIQRTQQEDSAVYLCASSPYRVPNEQFFGPGTRLTVL.

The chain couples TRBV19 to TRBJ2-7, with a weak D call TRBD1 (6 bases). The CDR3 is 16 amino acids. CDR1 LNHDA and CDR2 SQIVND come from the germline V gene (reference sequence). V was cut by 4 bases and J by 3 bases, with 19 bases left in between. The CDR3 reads CASSTKTGTGLYEQYF. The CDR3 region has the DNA TGTGCCAGTAGTACCAAAACAGGGACGGGGCTCTACGAGCAGTACTTC.

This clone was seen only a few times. In DNA form, the CDR3 reads TGTGCCAGCACTGAGCGCCCGACTAGCGCCTACAATGAGCAGTTCTTC. Residues: CASTERPTSAYNEQFF. V usage is TRBV9 and J usage is TRBJ2-1, with 8 bases aligning to TRBD2. The germline V gene encodes CDR1 SGDLS and CDR2 YYNGEE. V dropped 6 bases and J dropped 2; count of bases not matched to a gene: 10. The CDR3 contains 16 residues.

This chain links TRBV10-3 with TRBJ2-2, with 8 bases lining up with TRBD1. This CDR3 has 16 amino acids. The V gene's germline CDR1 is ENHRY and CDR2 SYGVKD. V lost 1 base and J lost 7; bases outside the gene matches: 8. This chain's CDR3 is CAISELPTGAGGELFF. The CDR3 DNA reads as TGTGCCATCAGTGAGTTGCCGACAGGGGCAGGCGGGGAGCTGTTTTTT.

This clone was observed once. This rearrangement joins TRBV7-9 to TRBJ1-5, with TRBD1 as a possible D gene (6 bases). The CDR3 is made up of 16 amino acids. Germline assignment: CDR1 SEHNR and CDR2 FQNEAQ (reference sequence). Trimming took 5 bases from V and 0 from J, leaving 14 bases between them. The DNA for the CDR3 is TGTGCCAGCAGCCTTAGGACAGCCTATAGCAATCAGCCCCAGCATTTT. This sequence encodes CASSLRTAYSNQPQHF.

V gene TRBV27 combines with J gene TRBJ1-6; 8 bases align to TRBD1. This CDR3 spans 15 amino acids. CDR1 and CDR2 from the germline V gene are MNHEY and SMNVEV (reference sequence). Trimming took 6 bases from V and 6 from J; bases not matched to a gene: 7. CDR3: CASRFRQGFNSPLHF. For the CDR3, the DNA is TGTGCCAGCAGGTTCCGACAGGGGTTTAATTCACCCCTCCACTTT.

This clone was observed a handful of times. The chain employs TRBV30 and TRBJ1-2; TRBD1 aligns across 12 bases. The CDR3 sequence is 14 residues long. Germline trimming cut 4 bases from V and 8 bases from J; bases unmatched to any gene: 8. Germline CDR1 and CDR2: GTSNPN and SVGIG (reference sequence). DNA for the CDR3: TGTGCCTGGACCATTGGGACAGGGGGCAAAGGCTACACCTTC. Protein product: CAWTIGTGGKGYTF.